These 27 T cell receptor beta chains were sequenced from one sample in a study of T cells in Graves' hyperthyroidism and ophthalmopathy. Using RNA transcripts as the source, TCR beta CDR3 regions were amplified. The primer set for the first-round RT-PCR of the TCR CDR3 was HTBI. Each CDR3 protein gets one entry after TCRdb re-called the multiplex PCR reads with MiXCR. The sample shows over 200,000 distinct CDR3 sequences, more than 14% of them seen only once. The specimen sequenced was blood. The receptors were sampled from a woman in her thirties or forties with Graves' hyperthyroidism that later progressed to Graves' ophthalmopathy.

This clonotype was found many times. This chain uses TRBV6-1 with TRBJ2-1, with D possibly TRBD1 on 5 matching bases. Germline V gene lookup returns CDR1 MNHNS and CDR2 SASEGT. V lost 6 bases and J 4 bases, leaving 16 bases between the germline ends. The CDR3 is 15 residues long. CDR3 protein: CASRSFYRGYNEQFF. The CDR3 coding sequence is TGTGCCAGCAGATCTTTTTATAGGGGATACAATGAGCAGTTCTTC.

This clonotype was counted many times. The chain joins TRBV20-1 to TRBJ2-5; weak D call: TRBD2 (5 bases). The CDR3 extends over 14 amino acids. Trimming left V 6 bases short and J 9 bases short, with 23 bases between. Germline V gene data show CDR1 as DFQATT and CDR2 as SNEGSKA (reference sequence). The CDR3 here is CSARVPRAVGAQYF. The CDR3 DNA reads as TGCAGTGCGCGAGTACCCCGGGCGGTCGGGGCCCAGTACTTC.

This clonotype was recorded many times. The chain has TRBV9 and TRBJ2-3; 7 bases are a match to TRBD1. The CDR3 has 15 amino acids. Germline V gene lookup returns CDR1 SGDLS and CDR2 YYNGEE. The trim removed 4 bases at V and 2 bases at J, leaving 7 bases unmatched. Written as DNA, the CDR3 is TGTGCCAGCAGCCCACGGGACAGATACACAGATACGCAGTATTTT. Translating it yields CASSPRDRYTDTQYF. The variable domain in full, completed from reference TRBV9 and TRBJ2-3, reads DSGVTQTPKHLITATGQRVTLRCSPRSGDLSVYWYQQSLDQGLQFLIQYYNGEERAKGNILERFSAQQFPDLHSELNLSSLELGDSALYFCASSPRDRYTDTQYFGPGTRLTVL.

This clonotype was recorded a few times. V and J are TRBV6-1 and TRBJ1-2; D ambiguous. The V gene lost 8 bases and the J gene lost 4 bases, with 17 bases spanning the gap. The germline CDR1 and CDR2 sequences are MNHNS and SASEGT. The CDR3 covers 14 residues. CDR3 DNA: TGTGCCAGCCGACCCACGGGTTCGTTCTATGGCTACACCTTC. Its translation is CASRPTGSFYGYTF.

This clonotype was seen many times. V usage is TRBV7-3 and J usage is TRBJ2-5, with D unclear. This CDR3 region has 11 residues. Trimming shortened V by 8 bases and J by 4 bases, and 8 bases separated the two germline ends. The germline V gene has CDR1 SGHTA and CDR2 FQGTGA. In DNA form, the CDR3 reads TGTGCCAGCGCCCAAGGAGAGACCCAGTACTTC. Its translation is CASAQGETQYF. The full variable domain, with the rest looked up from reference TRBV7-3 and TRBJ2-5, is GAGVSQTPSNKVTEKGKYVELRCDPISGHTALYWYRQSLGQGPEFLIYFQGTGAADDSGLPNDRFFAVRPEGSVSTLKIQRTERGDSAVYLCASAQGETQYFGPGTRLLVL.

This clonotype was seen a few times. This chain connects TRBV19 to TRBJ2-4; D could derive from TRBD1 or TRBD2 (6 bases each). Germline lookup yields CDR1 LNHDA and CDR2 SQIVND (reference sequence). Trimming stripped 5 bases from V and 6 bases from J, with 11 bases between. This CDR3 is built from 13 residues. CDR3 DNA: TGTGCCAGTAGTGCAGGAGGGGGAAACATTCAGTACTTC. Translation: CASSAGGGNIQYF.

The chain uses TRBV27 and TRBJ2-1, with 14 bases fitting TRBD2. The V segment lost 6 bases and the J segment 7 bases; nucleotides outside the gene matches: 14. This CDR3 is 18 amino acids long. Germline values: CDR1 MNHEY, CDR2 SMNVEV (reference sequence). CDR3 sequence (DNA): TGTGCCAGCAGGATCGCCGGGACTAGCGGGAGAGGCCTGAATGAGCAGTTCTTC. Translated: CASRIAGTSGRGLNEQFF.

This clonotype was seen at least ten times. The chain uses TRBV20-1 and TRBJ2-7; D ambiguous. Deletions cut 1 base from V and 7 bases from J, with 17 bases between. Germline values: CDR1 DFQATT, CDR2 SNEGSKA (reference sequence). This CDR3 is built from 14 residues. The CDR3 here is CSARVGDSEVEQYF. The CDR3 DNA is TGCAGTGCTAGAGTCGGCGATTCCGAGGTGGAGCAGTACTTC.

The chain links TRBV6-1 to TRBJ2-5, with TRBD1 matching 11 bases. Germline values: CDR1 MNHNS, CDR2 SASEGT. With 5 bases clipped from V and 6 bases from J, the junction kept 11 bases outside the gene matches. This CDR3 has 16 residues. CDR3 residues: CASSPRTGGFVKTQYF. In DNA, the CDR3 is TGTGCCAGCAGTCCCCGGACAGGGGGCTTCGTGAAGACCCAGTACTTC.

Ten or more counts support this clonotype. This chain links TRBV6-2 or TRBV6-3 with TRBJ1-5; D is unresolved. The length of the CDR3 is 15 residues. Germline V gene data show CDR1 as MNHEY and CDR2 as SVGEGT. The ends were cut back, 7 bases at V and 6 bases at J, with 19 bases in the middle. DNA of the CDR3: TGTGCCAGCACCATAGCCCCCGAGTTTAGTCAGCCCCAGCATTTT. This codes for CASTIAPEFSQPQHF.

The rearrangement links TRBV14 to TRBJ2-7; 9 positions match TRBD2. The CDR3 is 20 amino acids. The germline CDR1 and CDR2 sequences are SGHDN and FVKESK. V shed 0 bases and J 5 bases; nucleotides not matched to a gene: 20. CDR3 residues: CASSQEPWSSGSAAWDEQYF. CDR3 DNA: TGTGCCAGCAGCCAAGAACCGTGGAGTAGCGGGAGTGCCGCTTGGGACGAGCAGTACTTC. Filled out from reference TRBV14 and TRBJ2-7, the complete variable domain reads EAGVTQFPSHSVIEKGQTVTLRCDPISGHDNLYWYRRVMGKEIKFLLHFVKESKQDESGMPNNRFLAERTGGTYSTLKVQPAELEDSGVYFCASSQEPWSSGSAAWDEQYFGPGTRLTVT.

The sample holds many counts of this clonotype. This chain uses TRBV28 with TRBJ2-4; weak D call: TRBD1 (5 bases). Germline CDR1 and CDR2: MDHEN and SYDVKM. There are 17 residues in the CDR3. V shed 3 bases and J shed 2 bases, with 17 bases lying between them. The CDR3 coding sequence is TGTGCCAGCAGTTTGCCAAACAGGTTCTTTACCAAAAACATTCAGTACTTC. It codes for CASSLPNRFFTKNIQYF.

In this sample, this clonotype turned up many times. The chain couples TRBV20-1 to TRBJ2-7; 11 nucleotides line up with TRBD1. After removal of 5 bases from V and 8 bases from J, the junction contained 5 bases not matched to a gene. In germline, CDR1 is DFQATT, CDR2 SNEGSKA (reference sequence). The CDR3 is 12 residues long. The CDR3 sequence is CSAGQGAKQQYF. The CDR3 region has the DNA TGCAGTGCTGGACAGGGGGCCAAGCAGCAGTACTTC.

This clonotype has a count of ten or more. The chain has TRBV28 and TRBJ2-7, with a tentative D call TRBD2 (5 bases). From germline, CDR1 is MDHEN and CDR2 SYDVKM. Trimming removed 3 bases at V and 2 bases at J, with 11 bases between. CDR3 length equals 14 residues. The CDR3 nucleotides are TGTGCCAGCAGTTTGCTACTAGGCGCCTACGAGCAGTACTTC. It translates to CASSLLLGAYEQYF.

The CDR3 is CASRGDRGSNQPQHF. The CDR3 DNA follows: TGTGCCAGCAGGGGCGACAGGGGGAGCAATCAGCCCCAGCATTTT. V is TRBV6-1 and J is TRBJ1-5; 9 bases align to TRBD1. The J segment lost 1 base and the V segment lost 6 bases, leaving 4 bases of the junction unmatched. Looked up from germline, CDR1 is MNHNS and CDR2 is SASEGT. The CDR3 runs 15 residues.

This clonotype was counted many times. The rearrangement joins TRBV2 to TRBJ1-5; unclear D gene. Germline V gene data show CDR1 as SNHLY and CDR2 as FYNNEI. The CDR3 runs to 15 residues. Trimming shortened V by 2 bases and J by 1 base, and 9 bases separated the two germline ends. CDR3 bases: TGTGCCAGCAGTGAAAAGTGGTACAGCAATCAGCCCCAGCATTTT. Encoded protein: CASSEKWYSNQPQHF.

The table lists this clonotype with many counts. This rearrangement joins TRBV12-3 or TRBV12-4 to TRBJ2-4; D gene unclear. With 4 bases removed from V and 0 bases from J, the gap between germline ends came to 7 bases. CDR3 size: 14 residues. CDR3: CASSSWVAKNIQYF. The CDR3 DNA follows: TGTGCCAGCAGTTCATGGGTAGCCAAAAACATTCAGTACTTC.

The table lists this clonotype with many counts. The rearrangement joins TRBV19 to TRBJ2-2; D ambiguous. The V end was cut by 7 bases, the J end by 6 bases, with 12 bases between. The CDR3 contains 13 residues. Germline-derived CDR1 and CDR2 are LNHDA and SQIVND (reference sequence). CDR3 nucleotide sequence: TGTGCCAGTAAGGGTAGCAAGGCCGGGGAGCTGTTTTTT. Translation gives CASKGSKAGELFF.

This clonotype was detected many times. CDR3 amino acids: CASTLGREPQHF. The CDR3 coding sequence is TGTGCCAGCACCCTTGGAAGGGAGCCCCAGCATTTT. The chain is built from TRBV12-3 or TRBV12-4 and TRBJ1-5; the D is unclear. This CDR3 is built from 12 residues. The V and J ends lost 7 bases and 8 bases respectively, with 12 bases between them.

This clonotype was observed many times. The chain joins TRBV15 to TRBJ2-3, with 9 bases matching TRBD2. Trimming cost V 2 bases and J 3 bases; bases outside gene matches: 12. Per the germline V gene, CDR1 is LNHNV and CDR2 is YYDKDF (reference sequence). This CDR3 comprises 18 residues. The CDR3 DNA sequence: TGTGCCACCAGCAGATCCTCGTTGGAGCGGGAGGTTACAGATACGCAGTATTTT. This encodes CATSRSSLEREVTDTQYF.

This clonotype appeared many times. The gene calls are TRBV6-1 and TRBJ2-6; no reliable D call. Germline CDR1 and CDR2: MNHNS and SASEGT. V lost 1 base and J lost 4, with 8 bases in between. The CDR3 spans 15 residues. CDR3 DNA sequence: TGTGCCAGCAGTGAAGAGGGAACCGGGGCCAACGTCCTGACTTTC. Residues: CASSEEGTGANVLTF.

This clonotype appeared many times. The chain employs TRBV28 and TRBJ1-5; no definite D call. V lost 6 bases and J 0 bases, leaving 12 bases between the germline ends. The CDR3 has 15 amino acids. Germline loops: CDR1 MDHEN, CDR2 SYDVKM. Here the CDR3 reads CASSRAPSSNQPQHF. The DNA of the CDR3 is TGTGCCAGCAGCCGGGCTCCCAGTAGCAATCAGCCCCAGCATTTT. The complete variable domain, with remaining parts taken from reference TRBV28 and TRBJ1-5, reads DVKVTQSSRYLVKRTGEKVFLECVQDMDHENMFWYRQDPGLGLRLIYFSYDVKMKEKGDIPEGYSVSREKKERFSLILESASTNQTSMYLCASSRAPSSNQPQHFGDGTRLSIL.

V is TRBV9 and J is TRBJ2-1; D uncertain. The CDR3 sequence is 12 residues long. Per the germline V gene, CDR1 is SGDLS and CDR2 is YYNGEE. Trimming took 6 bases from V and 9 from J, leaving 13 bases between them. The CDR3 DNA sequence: TGTGCCAGCAAAGCCTTAAACAGTGAGCAGTTCTTC. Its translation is CASKALNSEQFF.

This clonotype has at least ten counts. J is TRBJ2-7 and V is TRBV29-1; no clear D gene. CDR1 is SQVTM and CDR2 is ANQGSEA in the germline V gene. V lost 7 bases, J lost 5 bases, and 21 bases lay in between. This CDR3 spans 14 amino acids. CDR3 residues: CSARVAGRLDEQYF. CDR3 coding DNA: TGCAGCGCCCGAGTGGCAGGACGATTGGACGAGCAGTACTTC.

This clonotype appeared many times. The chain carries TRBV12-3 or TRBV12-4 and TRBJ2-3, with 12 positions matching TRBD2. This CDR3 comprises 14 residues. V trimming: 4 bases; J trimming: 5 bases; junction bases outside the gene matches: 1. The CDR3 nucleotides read TGTGCCAGCAGTTCTAGCGGGAGGGGAGATACGCAGTATTTT. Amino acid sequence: CASSSSGRGDTQYF.

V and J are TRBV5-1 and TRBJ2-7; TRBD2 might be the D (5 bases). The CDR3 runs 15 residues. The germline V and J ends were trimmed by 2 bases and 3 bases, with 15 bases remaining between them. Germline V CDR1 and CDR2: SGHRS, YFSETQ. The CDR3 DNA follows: TGCGCCAGCAGCTTTAAGGAGGCCCGGTACTACGAGCAGTACTTC. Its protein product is CASSFKEARYYEQYF.

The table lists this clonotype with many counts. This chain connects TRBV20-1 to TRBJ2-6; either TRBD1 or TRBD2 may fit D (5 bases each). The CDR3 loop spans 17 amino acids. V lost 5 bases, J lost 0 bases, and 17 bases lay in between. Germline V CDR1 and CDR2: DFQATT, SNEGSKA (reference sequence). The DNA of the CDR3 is TGCAGTGCTGTTACCGGGACGGCTCACTCTGGGGCCAACGTCCTGACTTTC. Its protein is CSAVTGTAHSGANVLTF.